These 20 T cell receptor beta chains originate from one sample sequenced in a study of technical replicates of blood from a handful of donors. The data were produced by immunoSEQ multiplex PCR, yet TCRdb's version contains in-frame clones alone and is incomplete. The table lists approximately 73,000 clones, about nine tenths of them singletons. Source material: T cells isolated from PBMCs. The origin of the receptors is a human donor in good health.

The CDR3 reads CASSETYWEKLFF. The CDR3 nucleotides are TGTGCCAGCAGTGAAACCTATTGGGAAAAACTGTTTTTT. This chain joins TRBV2 and TRBJ1-4; D call uncertain. CDR1 and CDR2 (germline): SNHLY, FYNNEI. The length of the CDR3 is 13 residues. Between the trimmed V and J ends, which lost 2 bases and 8 bases, there was a span of 9 bases.

The CDR3 loop reads CASSRKEGATEAFF. Written as DNA, the CDR3 is TGTGCCAGTAGTAGAAAGGAGGGGGCCACTGAAGCTTTCTTT. This chain joins TRBV19 and TRBJ1-1; the match to TRBD1 covers 7 bases. CDR1 is LNHDA, CDR2 SQIVND, per germline (reference sequence). This CDR3 is built from 14 residues. After removal of 4 bases from V and 4 bases from J, the junction contained 6 bases not matched to a gene.

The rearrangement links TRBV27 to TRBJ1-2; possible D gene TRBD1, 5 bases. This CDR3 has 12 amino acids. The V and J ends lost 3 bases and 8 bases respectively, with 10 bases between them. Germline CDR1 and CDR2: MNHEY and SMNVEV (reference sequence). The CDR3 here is CASSFGGTGYTF. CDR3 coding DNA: TGTGCCAGCAGTTTCGGCGGGACCGGCTACACCTTC.

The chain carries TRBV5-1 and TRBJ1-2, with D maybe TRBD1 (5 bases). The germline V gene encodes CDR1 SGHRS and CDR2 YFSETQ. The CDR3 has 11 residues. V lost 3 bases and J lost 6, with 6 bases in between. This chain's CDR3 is CASSWGDGYTF. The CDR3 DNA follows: TGCGCCAGCAGCTGGGGGGATGGCTACACCTTC.

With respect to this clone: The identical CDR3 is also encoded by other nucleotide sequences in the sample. CDR3 nucleotides: TGTGCCAGTAGTATAGGACGGGAGAACACTGAAGCTTTCTTT. Translating it yields CASSIGRENTEAFF. The chain recombines TRBV19 with TRBJ1-1; D is unresolved. The ends were cut back, 1 base at V and 1 base at J, with 7 bases in the middle. Germline loops: CDR1 LNHDA, CDR2 SQIVND (reference sequence). The CDR3 runs 14 residues.

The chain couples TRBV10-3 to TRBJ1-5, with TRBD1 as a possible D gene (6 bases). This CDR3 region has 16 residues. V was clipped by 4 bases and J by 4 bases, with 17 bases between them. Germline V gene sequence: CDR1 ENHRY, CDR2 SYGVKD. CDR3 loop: CAISAGLAGANQPQHF. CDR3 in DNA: TGTGCCATCAGTGCTGGGTTGGCAGGGGCAAATCAGCCCCAGCATTTT.

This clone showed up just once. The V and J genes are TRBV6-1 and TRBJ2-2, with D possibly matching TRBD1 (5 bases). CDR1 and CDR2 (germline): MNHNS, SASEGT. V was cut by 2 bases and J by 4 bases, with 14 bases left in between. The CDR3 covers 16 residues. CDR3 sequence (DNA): TGTGCCAGCAGTGAATTCGGGCAGGGTGGCACCGGGGAGCTGTTTTTT. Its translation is CASSEFGQGGTGELFF.

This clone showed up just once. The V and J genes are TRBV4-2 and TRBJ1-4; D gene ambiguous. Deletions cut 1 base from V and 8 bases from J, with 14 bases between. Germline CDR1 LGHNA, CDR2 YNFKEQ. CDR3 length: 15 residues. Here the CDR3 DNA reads TGTGCCAGCAGCCAAGTCCTCTCGCCCGCGGAAAAACTGTTTTTT. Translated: CASSQVLSPAEKLFF.

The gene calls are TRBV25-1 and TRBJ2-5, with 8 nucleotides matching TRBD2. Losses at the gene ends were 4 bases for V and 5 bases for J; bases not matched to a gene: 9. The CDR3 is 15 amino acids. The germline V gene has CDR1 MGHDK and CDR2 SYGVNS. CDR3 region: CASSGRAGGWETQYF. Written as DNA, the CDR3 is TGTGCCAGCAGTGGACGGGCGGGAGGCTGGGAGACCCAGTACTTC.

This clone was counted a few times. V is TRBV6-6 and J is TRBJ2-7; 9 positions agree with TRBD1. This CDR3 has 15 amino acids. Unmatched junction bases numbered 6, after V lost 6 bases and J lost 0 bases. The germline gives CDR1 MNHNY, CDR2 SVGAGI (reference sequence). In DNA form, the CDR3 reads TGTGCCAGCAGAGCCGGGACAGGGAGCTCCTACGAGCAGTACTTC. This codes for CASRAGTGSSYEQYF.

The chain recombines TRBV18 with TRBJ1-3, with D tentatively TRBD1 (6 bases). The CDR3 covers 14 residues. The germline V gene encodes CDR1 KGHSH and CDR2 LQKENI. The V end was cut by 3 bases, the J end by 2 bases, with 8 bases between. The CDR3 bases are TGTGCCAGCTCACCGGGACAAGCTGGAAACACCATATATTTT. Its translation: CASSPGQAGNTIYF.

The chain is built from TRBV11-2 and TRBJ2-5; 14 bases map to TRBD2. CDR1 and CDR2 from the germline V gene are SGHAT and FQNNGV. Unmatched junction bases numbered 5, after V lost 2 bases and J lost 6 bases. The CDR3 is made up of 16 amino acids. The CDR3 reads CASSLSGTSGSKTQYF. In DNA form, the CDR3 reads TGTGCCAGCAGCTTATCCGGGACTAGCGGGAGTAAGACCCAGTACTTC.

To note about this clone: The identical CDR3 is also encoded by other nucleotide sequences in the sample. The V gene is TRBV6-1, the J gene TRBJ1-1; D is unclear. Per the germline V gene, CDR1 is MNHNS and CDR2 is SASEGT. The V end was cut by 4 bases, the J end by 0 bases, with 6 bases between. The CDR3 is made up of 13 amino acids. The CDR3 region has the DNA TGTGCCAGCAGTGGAGGTATGAACACTGAAGCTTTCTTT. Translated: CASSGGMNTEAFF.

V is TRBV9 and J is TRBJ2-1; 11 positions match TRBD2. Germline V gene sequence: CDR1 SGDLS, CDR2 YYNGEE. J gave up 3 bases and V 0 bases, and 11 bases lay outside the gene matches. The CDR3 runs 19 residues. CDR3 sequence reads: CASSVELAGAGGVYNEQFF. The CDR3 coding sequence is TGTGCCAGCAGCGTAGAACTAGCGGGAGCCGGTGGGGTCTACAATGAGCAGTTCTTC.

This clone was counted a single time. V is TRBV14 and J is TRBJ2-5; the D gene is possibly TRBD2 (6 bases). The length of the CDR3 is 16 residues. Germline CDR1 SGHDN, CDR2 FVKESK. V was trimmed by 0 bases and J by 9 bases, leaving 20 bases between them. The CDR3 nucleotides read TGTGCCAGCAGCCAAGATCGGACTACAGGAGGCTTGGCCCAGTACTTC. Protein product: CASSQDRTTGGLAQYF.

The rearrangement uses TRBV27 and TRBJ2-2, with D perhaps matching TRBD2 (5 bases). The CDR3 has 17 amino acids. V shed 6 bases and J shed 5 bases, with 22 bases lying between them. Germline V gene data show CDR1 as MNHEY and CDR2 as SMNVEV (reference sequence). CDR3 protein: CASSRLAGLSRTGELFF. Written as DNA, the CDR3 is TGTGCCAGCAGCCGTCTGGCTGGACTTTCAAGAACCGGGGAGCTGTTTTTT.

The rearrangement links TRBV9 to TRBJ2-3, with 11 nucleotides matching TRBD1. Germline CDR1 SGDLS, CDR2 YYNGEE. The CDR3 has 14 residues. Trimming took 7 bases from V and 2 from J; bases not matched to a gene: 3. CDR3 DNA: TGTGCCAGCGGACAGGGGGCTCTCACAGATACGCAGTATTTT. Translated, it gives CASGQGALTDTQYF.

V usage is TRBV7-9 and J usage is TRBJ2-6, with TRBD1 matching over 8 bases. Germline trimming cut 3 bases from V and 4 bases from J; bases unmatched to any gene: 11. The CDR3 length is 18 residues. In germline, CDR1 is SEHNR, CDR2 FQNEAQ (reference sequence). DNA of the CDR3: TGTGCCAGCAGCTTTGCAGGGGGCTTAGCGTCCGGGGCCAACGTCCTGACTTTC. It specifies CASSFAGGLASGANVLTF. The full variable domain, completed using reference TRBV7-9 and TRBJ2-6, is DTGVSQNPRHKITKRGQNVTFRCDPISEHNRLYWYRQTLGQGPEFLTYFQNEAQLEKSRLLSDRFSAERPKGSFSTLEIQRTEQGDSAMYLCASSFAGGLASGANVLTFGAGSRLTVL.

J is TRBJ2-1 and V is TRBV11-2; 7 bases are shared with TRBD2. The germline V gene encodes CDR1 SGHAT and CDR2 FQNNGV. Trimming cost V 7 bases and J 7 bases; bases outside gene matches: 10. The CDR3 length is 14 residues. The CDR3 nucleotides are TGTGCCAGCAAGCTTATTACTAGCGTGAATGAGCAGTTCTTC. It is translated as CASKLITSVNEQFF.

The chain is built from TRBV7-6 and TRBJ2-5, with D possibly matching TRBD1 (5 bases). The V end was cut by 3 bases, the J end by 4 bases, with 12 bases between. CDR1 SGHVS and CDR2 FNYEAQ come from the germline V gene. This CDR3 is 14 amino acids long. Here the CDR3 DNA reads TGTGCCAGCAGCTTTATGGGGCTGAGAGAGACCCAGTACTTC. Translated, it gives CASSFMGLRETQYF.